Below, 9 T cell receptor beta chains from the same sample are listed, as sequenced in a study of OX40 agonist ivuxolimab in advanced cancers. TCRdb keeps only in-frame clones here, not all; method: immunoSEQ multiplex PCR. Of about 88,000 clones in the sample, more than 70% were seen once. The material sequenced was CD4+ or CD8+ T cells sorted from blood, taken in a trial of the OX40 agonist ivuxolimab. The receptor source for this set is an adult with an advanced solid tumor such as melanoma, head and neck, liver or kidney cancer.

The chain uses TRBV7-3 and TRBJ2-2; a possible D gene is TRBD1 (6 bases). CDR1 and CDR2 (germline): SGHTA, FQGTGA. The CDR3 sequence is 15 residues long. V dropped 4 bases and J dropped 0 bases, with 9 bases sitting between them. The CDR3 loop is CASSSGHTNTGELFF. The CDR3 DNA follows: TGTGCCAGCAGCTCGGGACATACGAACACCGGGGAGCTGTTTTTT. The full variable domain, with the rest looked up from reference TRBV7-3 and TRBJ2-2, is GAGVSQTPSNKVTEKGKYVELRCDPISGHTALYWYRQSLGQGPEFLIYFQGTGAADDSGLPNDRFFAVRPEGSVSTLKIQRTERGDSAVYLCASSSGHTNTGELFFGEGSRLTVL.

This chain joins TRBV5-4 and TRBJ1-6; tentatively, D is TRBD1 (5 bases). CDR1 and CDR2 from the germline V gene are SGHNT and YYREEE (reference sequence). Deletions cut 2 bases from V and 9 bases from J, with 15 bases between. CDR3 length: 15 residues. In DNA form, the CDR3 reads TGTGCCAGCAGCTTAGACGGGACTGGTCTTTCACCCCTCCACTTT. It codes for CASSLDGTGLSPLHF.

The chain couples TRBV7-2 to TRBJ2-7; D is unclear. Germline CDR1 and CDR2: SGHTA and FQGNSA. Trimming removed 5 bases from V and 3 bases from J, with 5 bases in between. CDR3 size: 11 residues. The CDR3 region is CASSPGYEQYF. In DNA form, the CDR3 reads TGTGCCAGCAGCCCGGGCTACGAGCAGTACTTC. The full variable domain, in which reference TRBV7-2 and TRBJ2-7 provide the parts outside the CDR3, is GAGVSQSPSNKVTEKGKDVELRCDPISGHTALYWYRQSLGQGLEFLIYFQGNSAPDKSGLPSDRFSAERTGGSVSTLTIQRTQQEDSAVYLCASSPGYEQYFGPGTRLTVT.

The chain couples TRBV2 to TRBJ1-5; D gene ambiguous. Germline loops: CDR1 SNHLY, CDR2 FYNNEI. The CDR3 runs 16 residues. Trimming took off 4 bases at V and 6 bases at J, with 19 bases between the two ends. This chain's CDR3 is CASSGLERGPVQPQHF. The CDR3 DNA follows: TGTGCCAGCAGTGGACTAGAAAGAGGACCTGTTCAGCCCCAGCATTTT.

This sequence joins TRBV2 and TRBJ2-7; tentative D call: TRBD2 (6 bases). Trimming took 6 bases from V and 7 from J, leaving 13 bases between them. Germline V gene data show CDR1 as SNHLY and CDR2 as FYNNEI. The CDR3 consists of 12 residues. The CDR3 DNA sequence: TGTGCCAGCAGACGGGAGAACGTTGAGCAGTACGTC. Residues: CASRRENVEQYV.

This sequence joins TRBV27 and TRBJ2-3; 11 nucleotides line up with TRBD2. Germline trimming cut 5 bases from V and 5 bases from J; bases unmatched to any gene: 9. The CDR3 covers 16 residues. Germline values: CDR1 MNHEY, CDR2 SMNVEV (reference sequence). CDR3 in amino acids: CASSDPPGLAGDTQYF. For the CDR3, the DNA is TGTGCCAGCAGTGACCCCCCTGGACTAGCGGGAGATACGCAGTATTTT.

The chain has TRBV19 and TRBJ2-5, with 8 bases fitting TRBD2. V shed 4 bases, J shed 4 bases, and the junction held 5 bases outside the gene matches. The germline V gene has CDR1 LNHDA and CDR2 SQIVND (reference sequence). The CDR3 extends over 14 amino acids. The CDR3 here is CASSNRLAGETQYF. CDR3 DNA: TGTGCCAGTAGTAATCGGCTAGCGGGAGAGACCCAGTACTTC. Complete variable domain (other parts from reference TRBV19 and TRBJ2-5): DGGITQSPKYLFRKEGQNVTLSCEQNLNHDAMYWYRQDPGQGLRLIYYSQIVNDFQKGDIAEGYSVSREKKESFPLTVTSAQKNPTAFYLCASSNRLAGETQYFGPGTRLLVL.

The chain has TRBV11-2 and TRBJ2-2, with D perhaps TRBD2 (5 bases). The CDR3 spans 14 residues. Germline loops: CDR1 SGHAT, CDR2 FQNNGV. V lost 1 base to trimming and J lost 7 bases, with 10 bases between them. The DNA for the CDR3 is TGTGCCAGCAGCTTAGGGCCCGAGGGCGGGGAGCTGTTTTTT. Translated: CASSLGPEGGELFF. The full variable domain, with the rest looked up from reference TRBV11-2 and TRBJ2-2, is EAGVAQSPRYKIIEKRQSVAFWCNPISGHATLYWYQQILGQGPKLLIQFQNNGVVDDSQLPKDRFSAERLKGVDSTLKIQPAKLEDSAVYLCASSLGPEGGELFFGEGSRLTVL.

V and J are TRBV5-4 and TRBJ2-7; TRBD1 aligns across 10 bases. Trimming cost V 4 bases and J 3 bases; bases outside gene matches: 7. The CDR3 loop spans 15 amino acids. Germline loops: CDR1 SGHNT, CDR2 YYREEE (reference sequence). Here the CDR3 DNA reads TGTGCCAGCAGCATCACCGGGACAGGGGACTACGAGCAGTACTTC. Protein sequence: CASSITGTGDYEQYF.